Following are 15 T cell receptor beta chains from one sample sequenced in a study of response to subunit inactivated influenza vaccine. TCRdb called the RT-PCR reads again in MiXCR, with one record for every CDR3 protein. Found here are more than 400,000 distinct CDR3 sequences, approximately 6.9% of them singletons; the top ten hold about 12%. The sequenced sample was PBMCs from blood, obtained less than 30 months after vaccination. Receptor source: a man aged 45 to 70 who received an inactivated influenza vaccine.

This clonotype was observed many times. The chain joins TRBV27 to TRBJ2-2, with a weak D call TRBD1 (5 bases). V was pared by 5 bases and J by 4 bases, with 14 bases between. The CDR3 sequence is 15 residues long. CDR1 and CDR2 from the germline V gene are MNHEY and SMNVEV (reference sequence). The CDR3 nucleotides read TGTGCCAGCAGTCCAAAGGGGATAACCACCGGGGAGCTGTTTTTT. Translation: CASSPKGITTGELFF.

Many counts were recorded for this clonotype. The V gene is TRBV7-2, the J gene TRBJ1-2; 7 bases map to TRBD1. This CDR3 has 14 amino acids. Germline V gene data show CDR1 as SGHTA and CDR2 as FQGNSA. V trimming: 0 bases; J trimming: 4 bases; junction bases outside the gene matches: 2. The CDR3 sequence is CASSLAGTAYGYTF. The CDR3 DNA sequence: TGTGCCAGCAGCTTAGCAGGGACAGCCTATGGCTACACCTTC.

This clonotype was counted at least ten times. The chain combines TRBV5-1 with TRBJ2-2; the D gene is possibly TRBD1 (5 bases). Trimming shortened V by 1 base and J by 5 bases, and 12 bases separated the two germline ends. The CDR3 sequence is 15 residues long. The germline gives CDR1 SGHRS, CDR2 YFSETQ. Here the CDR3 reads CASSLWGRQTGELFF. CDR3 sequence (DNA): TGCGCCAGCAGCTTGTGGGGCCGGCAAACCGGGGAGCTGTTTTTT.

This clonotype occurred many times. The CDR3 spells CASSLKPGTDTQYF. The DNA for the CDR3 is TGTGCCAGCAGTTTGAAGCCCGGGACAGATACGCAGTATTTT. V is TRBV12-3 or TRBV12-4 and J is TRBJ2-3; D gene ambiguous. There are 14 residues in the CDR3. V dropped 3 bases and J dropped 3 bases, with 10 bases sitting between them.

This clonotype was detected a few times. The V gene is TRBV6-2 or TRBV6-3, the J gene TRBJ2-7; 8 positions match TRBD1. The CDR3 sequence is 18 residues long. CDR1 is MNHEY and CDR2 is SVGEGT in the germline V gene. V gave up 0 bases and J gave up 2 bases; unmatched junction bases: 12. The CDR3 loop reads CASSYSTEGQASPYEQYF. The CDR3, as DNA: TGTGCCAGCAGTTACTCGACGGAGGGACAGGCGTCCCCCTACGAGCAGTACTTC.

The chain links TRBV3-1 to TRBJ2-7; D tentatively reads TRBD1 or TRBD2 (5 bases each). There are 15 residues in the CDR3. Germline V CDR1 and CDR2: LGHDT, YNNKEL (reference sequence). V gave up 4 bases and J gave up 4 bases, with 17 bases separating them. The CDR3 nucleotides read TGTGCCAGCAGCCGAATACCGGGACGCGATTACGAGCAGTACTTC. It yields the protein CASSRIPGRDYEQYF.

This clonotype has a handful of counts. The gene calls are TRBV12-3 or TRBV12-4 and TRBJ1-2, with a possible D match to TRBD1 (5 bases). The CDR3 has 13 residues. V shed 6 bases and J shed 4 bases, with 12 bases lying between them. CDR3 residues: CASSPGGIYGYTF. DNA of the CDR3: TGTGCCAGCAGCCCGGGGGGGATCTATGGCTACACCTTC.

This clonotype was recorded at least ten times. The chain's CDR3 is CASSYSLWTREQYF. The CDR3 DNA sequence: TGTGCCAGCAGTTACTCCCTTTGGACCCGCGAGCAGTACTTC. This rearrangement joins TRBV6-2 or TRBV6-3 to TRBJ2-7; D not certain. From germline, CDR1 is MNHEY and CDR2 SVGEGT. The length of the CDR3 is 14 residues. The V end was cut by 0 bases, the J end by 6 bases, with 12 bases between.

The sample holds many counts of this clonotype. The chain employs TRBV5-1 and TRBJ2-1; D unclear. In germline, CDR1 is SGHRS, CDR2 YFSETQ. Trimming cost V 2 bases and J 0 bases, with 9 bases left between them. The CDR3 has 15 amino acids. CDR3 DNA sequence: TGCGCCAGCAGCTTAAGACGGAGCTCCTACAATGAGCAGTTCTTC. This codes for CASSLRRSSYNEQFF.

J is TRBJ2-7 and V is TRBV14; 7 positions match TRBD1. This CDR3 is built from 15 residues. Germline V CDR1 and CDR2: SGHDN, FVKESK. Losses at the gene ends were 4 bases for V and 0 bases for J; bases not matched to a gene: 6. CDR3 in amino acids: CASSRRDRPSYEQYF. The CDR3 DNA sequence: TGTGCCAGCAGCCGCCGGGACAGACCCTCCTACGAGCAGTACTTC.

The chain carries TRBV6-5 and TRBJ1-3; no clear D. The germline V gene encodes CDR1 MNHEY and CDR2 SVGAGI. The CDR3 runs 15 residues. V was pared by 4 bases and J by 0 bases, with 10 bases between. For the CDR3, the DNA is TGTGCCAGCAGTTCTCCCAGCGACTCTGGAAACACCATATATTTT. This encodes CASSSPSDSGNTIYF.

The chain employs TRBV20-1 and TRBJ2-3; D is perhaps TRBD1 (6 bases). V was shortened by 5 bases and J by 0 bases, with 18 bases between the two germline ends. The CDR3 runs 16 residues. CDR1 DFQATT and CDR2 SNEGSKA come from the germline V gene (reference sequence). The CDR3 here is CSASRVRDTSTDTQYF. In nucleotides, the CDR3 is TGCAGTGCTTCCCGTGTCCGGGACACCAGCACAGATACGCAGTATTTT.

This chain uses TRBV20-1 with TRBJ1-5; D is undetermined. This CDR3 has 13 residues. Per the germline V gene, CDR1 is DFQATT and CDR2 is SNEGSKA (reference sequence). Trimming took 6 bases from V and 5 from J, leaving 14 bases between them. CDR3 DNA: TGCAGTGCCCTTCGCGGGTACGATCAGCCCCAGCATTTT. Amino acid sequence: CSALRGYDQPQHF.

This clonotype was picked up many times. The chain carries TRBV5-1 and TRBJ2-3; D is unclear. The germline V and J ends were trimmed by 0 bases and 2 bases, with 7 bases remaining between them. CDR1 SGHRS and CDR2 YFSETQ come from the germline V gene. The CDR3 has 14 residues. CDR3 nucleotide sequence: TGCGCCAGCAGCTTGGAACAAATCACAGATACGCAGTATTTT. Translation gives CASSLEQITDTQYF.

This clonotype was picked up many times. The genes are TRBV7-9 and TRBJ2-7; D is unclear. V gave up 4 bases and J gave up 4 bases, with 8 bases separating them. Germline V CDR1 and CDR2: SEHNR, FQNEAQ (reference sequence). The CDR3 contains 12 residues. The CDR3 loop is CASSSKAYEQYF. CDR3 bases: TGTGCCAGCAGCTCTAAGGCTTACGAGCAGTACTTC.